What follows are 29 T cell receptor beta chains derived from one specimen sequenced in a study of vaccination and CD4 T cells after COVID-19. The study sequenced cultured CD4+ T cell DNA using the Oncomine TCR Beta short-read assay. One entry per CDR3 protein results from TCRdb running MiXCR on the PCR reads. The repertoire includes 5,000 to 6,000 distinct CDR3 sequences, around 34% of them detected once, and about 28% sits in the top ten. Regarding treatment: 10-day PBMC culture with coronavirus spike peptide pools or control peptides (ViraFEST assay). From the unexposed donor, CD4+ T cells were collected ahead of the COVID-19 pandemic (2011-2018). Antigen specificity for these receptors is unknown. Sequences were obtained from CD4+ T cells from blood, cultured in vitro. These receptors originate from a human donor in good health.

This clonotype was counted between two and nine times. The V call is TRBV6-1, the J call TRBJ1-5; perhaps TRBD1 as D (6 bases). Germline CDR1 is MNHNS and CDR2 is SASEGT. This CDR3 is built from 14 residues. The ends were cut back, 2 bases at V and 7 bases at J, with 12 bases in the middle. CDR3 coding DNA: TGTGCCAGCAGTGAACAGGGGTTCGAGCAGCCCCAGCATTTT. It encodes CASSEQGFEQPQHF.

This clonotype was observed a few times. The chain uses TRBV7-6 and TRBJ1-1, with D unresolved. CDR1 SGHVS and CDR2 FNYEAQ come from the germline V gene. Trimming pared 1 base from V and 1 base from J, leaving 4 bases between. This CDR3 comprises 13 residues. The CDR3 DNA follows: TGTGCCAGCAGCTTAGAACAGAACACTGAAGCTTTCTTT. Residues: CASSLEQNTEAFF.

This clonotype was found a few times. This chain uses TRBV7-3 with TRBJ1-1; no clear D gene. The CDR3 has 14 amino acids. Per the germline V gene, CDR1 is SGHTA and CDR2 is FQGTGA. The V end lost 2 bases, the J end lost 5 bases, and 12 bases lay between the germline ends. The CDR3 nucleotides are TGTGCCAGCAGCTTAGGATTCGGGGAAACTGAAGCTTTCTTT. It yields the protein CASSLGFGETEAFF.

This clonotype was counted between two and nine times. The chain is built from TRBV11-2 and TRBJ2-5; 9 bases are a match to TRBD1. Germline CDR1 SGHAT, CDR2 FQNNGV. With 5 bases clipped from V and 4 bases from J, the junction kept 5 bases outside the gene matches. The CDR3 contains 14 residues. CDR3 sequence (DNA): TGTGCCAGCAGCCCTACAGGGGGCCGAGAGACCCAGTACTTC. It codes for CASSPTGGRETQYF.

There are a few counts of this clonotype. The chain is built from TRBV7-2 and TRBJ2-5, with D unresolved. Trimming took off 1 base at V and 2 bases at J, with 5 bases between the two ends. The CDR3 length is 13 residues. Germline assignment: CDR1 SGHTA and CDR2 FQGNSA. This CDR3 reads CASSLVLQETQYF. The CDR3 DNA is TGTGCCAGCAGCTTAGTTTTGCAAGAGACCCAGTACTTC.

V and J are TRBV5-4 and TRBJ1-1, with TRBD1 identical over 8 bases. This CDR3 has 14 residues. The germline gives CDR1 SGHNT, CDR2 YYREEE (reference sequence). J lost 0 bases, V lost 6 bases, and 4 bases had no gene match. The CDR3 sequence: CASKTGAMNTEAFF. The CDR3, as DNA: TGTGCCAGCAAGACAGGGGCCATGAACACTGAAGCTTTCTTT.

V and J are TRBV6-1 and TRBJ1-5, with 8 bases identical to TRBD1. Germline V CDR1 and CDR2: MNHNS, SASEGT. The CDR3 loop spans 16 amino acids. Unmatched junction bases numbered 14, after V lost 7 bases and J lost 6 bases. CDR3 protein: CASTRKQGGAVQPQHF. Written as DNA, the CDR3 is TGTGCCAGCACCAGGAAACAGGGGGGTGCCGTTCAGCCCCAGCATTTT.

This chain connects TRBV4-1 to TRBJ1-3; D gene unclear. Deletions cut 0 bases from V and 0 bases from J, with 12 bases between. CDR3 size: 17 residues. Germline CDR1 MGHRA, CDR2 YSYEKL. In DNA, the CDR3 is TGCGCCAGCAGCCAAGAAGATGGGCCACCCTCTGGAAACACCATATATTTT. Protein sequence: CASSQEDGPPSGNTIYF.

Remarks on this clonotype: An end of the junction differs from the germline gene, which may be a read error. V gene TRBV2 combines with J gene TRBJ1-1; possible D gene TRBD1, 6 bases. The CDR3 is made up of 15 amino acids. CDR1 and CDR2 (germline): SNHLY, FYNNEI. The CDR3 DNA reads as TGTGCCAGCAGGAGGGGGTGGCAGGGAGGGACTGAAGCTATCTTT. It is translated as CASRRGWQGGTEAIF.

V gene TRBV20-1 combines with J gene TRBJ2-7; 9 nucleotides agree with TRBD2. The CDR3 is made up of 13 amino acids. V lost 2 bases, J lost 7 bases, and 6 bases stayed unmatched. Germline CDR1 reads DFQATT; CDR2 reads SNEGSKA (reference sequence). The CDR3 reads CSARISGGREQYF. The CDR3 DNA reads as TGCAGTGCTAGAATAAGCGGGGGGAGGGAGCAGTACTTC.

The rearrangement links TRBV9 to TRBJ2-1; no firm D call. Germline V lookup: CDR1 SGDLS, CDR2 YYNGEE. The CDR3 spans 13 residues. V gave up 0 bases and J gave up 4 bases, with 5 bases separating them. The CDR3 DNA sequence: TGTGCCAGCAGCGTAGCAGAATACAATGAGCAGTTCTTC. Encoded protein: CASSVAEYNEQFF.

This clonotype was counted only a few times. The chain is built from TRBV6-1 and TRBJ2-7; possibly TRBD1 for D (6 bases). V was pared by 4 bases and J by 3 bases, with 16 bases between. This CDR3 is built from 15 residues. Germline CDR1 and CDR2: MNHNS and SASEGT. CDR3: CASSGYRVLSYEQYF. The CDR3 DNA follows: TGTGCCAGCAGTGGCTACAGGGTCCTAAGCTACGAGCAGTACTTC.

The chain links TRBV5-1 to TRBJ1-1, with D unclear. Looked up from germline, CDR1 is SGHRS and CDR2 is YFSETQ. The CDR3 is made up of 14 amino acids. The V and J ends lost 1 base and 6 bases respectively, with 13 bases between them. CDR3 protein: CASSLSGSNPEAFF. CDR3 coding DNA: TGCGCCAGCAGCTTGTCGGGGAGTAACCCTGAAGCTTTCTTT.

The genes are TRBV27 and TRBJ2-7; 8 bases are a match to TRBD1. The germline gives CDR1 MNHEY, CDR2 SMNVEV (reference sequence). CDR3 length: 14 amino acids. V trimming: 3 bases; J trimming: 3 bases; junction bases outside the gene matches: 4. CDR3 loop: CASSLQGANYEQYF. The CDR3 DNA follows: TGTGCCAGCAGTTTGCAGGGGGCGAACTACGAGCAGTACTTC.

This rearrangement joins TRBV7-8 to TRBJ2-1; 10 bases agree with TRBD2. Germline V gene sequence: CDR1 SGHVS, CDR2 FQNEAQ. V trimming: 2 bases; J trimming: 8 bases; junction bases outside the gene matches: 15. The CDR3 loop spans 18 amino acids. The CDR3 region has the DNA TGTGCCAGCAGCTTATCAGGGGGCCAGCGGGGGGGCCTCGATGAGCAGTTCTTC. Protein sequence: CASSLSGGQRGGLDEQFF.

The sample holds a few counts of this clonotype. The chain's CDR3 is CASSEKAAVSYGYTF. The CDR3 DNA is TGTGCCAGCAGTGAAAAGGCAGCTGTAAGCTATGGCTACACCTTC. The chain links TRBV6-1 to TRBJ1-2; D remains unclear. This CDR3 is built from 15 residues. Trimming took off 2 bases at V and 4 bases at J, with 14 bases between the two ends. Germline V lookup: CDR1 MNHNS, CDR2 SASEGT.

This clonotype was detected only a few times. This chain uses TRBV9 with TRBJ1-2, with D unclear. The V gene lost 4 bases and the J gene lost 4 bases, with 14 bases spanning the gap. The germline gives CDR1 SGDLS, CDR2 YYNGEE. The CDR3 is 14 amino acids. The CDR3 region has the DNA TGTGCCAGCAGCCCCTCCGCGGGTAGCTATGGCTACACCTTC. Its translation: CASSPSAGSYGYTF.

The chain combines TRBV6-1 with TRBJ2-1; 7 positions match TRBD1. Germline CDR1 reads MNHNS; CDR2 reads SASEGT. With 5 bases clipped from V and 7 bases from J, the junction kept 8 bases outside the gene matches. The CDR3 is made up of 14 amino acids. The CDR3 region is CASSRQGFENEQFF. Here the CDR3 DNA reads TGTGCCAGCAGTCGACAGGGATTTGAGAATGAGCAGTTCTTC.

The chain combines TRBV10-3 with TRBJ1-1; D might be TRBD1 (5 bases). Trimming took 7 bases from V and 1 from J, leaving 10 bases between them. Germline CDR1 is ENHRY and CDR2 is SYGVKD. CDR3 size: 13 residues. The CDR3 sequence: CAITSDRNTEAFF. CDR3 DNA: TGTGCCATCACCTCCGACAGGAACACTGAAGCTTTCTTT.

The rearrangement uses TRBV20-1 and TRBJ1-2; 9 nucleotides line up with TRBD1. Germline-derived CDR1 and CDR2 are DFQATT and SNEGSKA (reference sequence). This CDR3 has 15 amino acids. Trimming at V came to 6 bases and at J to 8 bases, leaving 16 bases not matched to a gene. DNA for the CDR3: TGCAGTGCCCCTCTTAACAGGGGGCGAGGAGAAGGCTACACCTTC. Residues: CSAPLNRGRGEGYTF.

J is TRBJ2-2 and V is TRBV7-9; D call uncertain. V was clipped by 1 base and J by 1 base, with 4 bases between them. Per the germline V gene, CDR1 is SEHNR and CDR2 is FQNEAQ (reference sequence). CDR3 length: 14 residues. In nucleotides, the CDR3 is TGTGCCAGCAGCTTAGGGGAGAACACCGGGGAGCTGTTTTTT. Residues: CASSLGENTGELFF.

The chain recombines TRBV15 with TRBJ1-3, with D perhaps TRBD1 (5 bases). The V gene's germline CDR1 is LNHNV and CDR2 YYDKDF (reference sequence). CDR3 size: 15 residues. V lost 1 base and J 0 bases, leaving 7 bases between the germline ends. CDR3 coding DNA: TGTGCCACCAGCAGAGGGACAACCTCTGGAAACACCATATATTTT. Protein sequence: CATSRGTTSGNTIYF.

The CDR3 DNA reads as TGTGCCAGCAGGAGACAGGGGGCAGATACGCAGTATTTT. Translated: CASRRQGADTQYF. V usage is TRBV6-1 and J usage is TRBJ2-3; 9 bases fit TRBD1. J gave up 4 bases and V 6 bases, and 2 bases lay outside the gene matches. Germline CDR1 is MNHNS and CDR2 is SASEGT. This CDR3 region has 13 residues.

The chain employs TRBV20-1 and TRBJ2-7; TRBD2 matches at 10 bases. Unmatched junction bases numbered 6, after V lost 0 bases and J lost 1 base. CDR3 length equals 16 residues. Germline CDR1 reads DFQATT; CDR2 reads SNEGSKA (reference sequence). CDR3 nucleotides: TGCAGTGCTAGAGATTTCCTAGCGGGGGAATCCTACGAGCAGTACTTC. Its protein product is CSARDFLAGESYEQYF.

This clonotype came up a few times. This chain uses TRBV7-2 with TRBJ2-2, with D hard to call. CDR3 length: 14 residues. Trimming removed 1 base at V and 2 bases at J, with 5 bases between. Per germline, CDR1 SGHTA and CDR2 FQGNSA. CDR3 residues: CASSLGTNTGELFF. CDR3 nucleotide sequence: TGTGCCAGCAGCTTAGGTACAAACACCGGGGAGCTGTTTTTT.

This clonotype was found a few times. This chain connects TRBV7-2 to TRBJ1-1; D call uncertain. The ends were cut back, 5 bases at V and 8 bases at J, with 18 bases in the middle. The CDR3 totals 14 residues. In germline, CDR1 is SGHTA, CDR2 FQGNSA. The chain's CDR3 is CASSRESGPLEAFF. The DNA for the CDR3 is TGTGCCAGCAGCCGAGAGAGTGGCCCTTTGGAAGCTTTCTTT.

The chain joins TRBV19 to TRBJ2-1; possibly TRBD1 or TRBD2 for D (5 bases each). This CDR3 is 12 amino acids long. Germline V lookup: CDR1 LNHDA, CDR2 SQIVND (reference sequence). Trimming removed 3 bases at V and 10 bases at J, with 10 bases between. CDR3 coding DNA: TGTGCCAGTAGTATGTTGAGGGGCGAGCAGTTCTTC. Residues: CASSMLRGEQFF.

In this sample, this clonotype turned up a few times. The chain uses TRBV27 and TRBJ1-1; 7 nucleotides agree with TRBD1. J was trimmed by 5 bases and V by 7 bases; bases with no gene match: 7. This CDR3 is built from 13 residues. CDR1 is MNHEY, CDR2 SMNVEV, per germline (reference sequence). In DNA form, the CDR3 reads TGTGCCAGCAAACCGGGACAGTGGACTGAAGCTTTCTTT. Its translation is CASKPGQWTEAFF.

This clonotype was seen more than once but under ten times. The rearrangement links TRBV2 to TRBJ1-5; D remains ambiguous. Looked up from germline, CDR1 is SNHLY and CDR2 is FYNNEI. The CDR3 is made up of 11 amino acids. V was trimmed by 3 bases and J by 5 bases, leaving 2 bases between them. The CDR3 spells CASSDDQPQHF. In nucleotides, the CDR3 is TGTGCCAGCAGTGACGATCAGCCCCAGCATTTT.